Presented here are 23 T cell receptor beta chains from one specimen sequenced in a study of beta chain features in type 1 diabetes. Expressed TCRB transcripts were sequenced because the isolated RNA had all been reverse transcribed beforehand. TCRdb's table, derived via immunoSEQ multiplex PCR, lists solely in-frame clones and lacks some. The sample records about 140,000 clones, roughly 9.7% being singletons. Sequencing was carried out using central memory CD4+ T cells from blood. Receptors were obtained from a woman aged 40 to 55 in good health.

There are a few counts of this clone. The chain uses TRBV2 and TRBJ2-3, with a tentative D call TRBD2 (6 bases). The CDR3 runs 14 residues. V was trimmed by 7 bases and J by 5 bases, leaving 16 bases between them. Germline V gene lookup returns CDR1 SNHLY and CDR2 FYNNEI. The DNA of the CDR3 is TGTGCCAGCACTTTCGTAGCGGCGAGAGATACGCAGTATTTT. This sequence encodes CASTFVAARDTQYF.

The table lists this clone with a few counts. The genes are TRBV5-1 and TRBJ2-3; D not resolved. The CDR3 covers 16 residues. V lost 0 bases and J 0 bases, leaving 11 bases between the germline ends. CDR1 is SGHRS and CDR2 is YFSETQ in the germline V gene. Here the CDR3 reads CASSLGQARSTDTQYF. The CDR3 DNA is TGCGCCAGCAGCTTGGGGCAGGCCCGGAGCACAGATACGCAGTATTTT.

This clone was detected only a few times. Other DNA sequences in this specimen translate into the identical CDR3. CDR3 nucleotides: TGTGCCAGTAGTATTCTAGCGGGGGGCCAAGAGACCCAGTACTTC. Translating gives CASSILAGGQETQYF. V is TRBV19 and J is TRBJ2-5, with TRBD2 matching over 11 bases. Germline CDR1 LNHDA, CDR2 SQIVND (reference sequence). V lost 3 bases to trimming and J lost 1 base; unmatched junction nucleotides: 1. The CDR3 runs to 15 residues.

On this clone itself: Distinct nucleotide sequences in the sample also encode this CDR3. The genes are TRBV5-1 and TRBJ1-2; no definite D call. CDR3 length equals 14 residues. Germline V gene lookup returns CDR1 SGHRS and CDR2 YFSETQ. Trimming pared 0 bases from V and 2 bases from J, leaving 8 bases between. The CDR3 region has the DNA TGCGCCAGCAGCTTGGGGACTGCGAACTATGGCTACACCTTC. Translating it yields CASSLGTANYGYTF.

The chain uses TRBV7-6 and TRBJ2-5; 8 bases line up with TRBD2. Germline CDR1 SGHVS, CDR2 FNYEAQ. Trimming took 5 bases from V and 5 from J; bases not matched to a gene: 19. The length of the CDR3 is 18 residues. Here the CDR3 DNA reads TGTGCCAGCAGCCAGGCTGGGACTAGTTCTTTCGGGTGGGAGACCCAGTACTTC. Its translation is CASSQAGTSSFGWETQYF.

The chain is built from TRBV5-1 and TRBJ1-1; D gene ambiguous. The V end was cut by 0 bases, the J end by 5 bases, with 14 bases between. CDR1 is SGHRS and CDR2 is YFSETQ in the germline V gene. The CDR3 loop spans 15 amino acids. CDR3 residues: CASSLVAGSGTEAFF. CDR3 nucleotide sequence: TGCGCCAGCAGCTTGGTAGCCGGGTCTGGGACTGAAGCTTTCTTT.

The sample holds a few counts of this clone. V gene TRBV2 combines with J gene TRBJ2-3, with 12 positions matching TRBD2. The CDR3 spans 15 residues. The V segment lost 5 bases and the J segment 4 bases; nucleotides outside the gene matches: 4. The germline gives CDR1 SNHLY, CDR2 FYNNEI. CDR3: CASSRTSGVADTQYF. CDR3 sequence (DNA): TGTGCCAGCAGTCGGACTAGCGGGGTGGCAGATACGCAGTATTTT.

V usage is TRBV15 and J usage is TRBJ2-1; 14 nucleotides align to TRBD2. This CDR3 comprises 16 residues. With V trimmed by 5 bases and J by 9 bases, 9 bases remained unmatched. From germline, CDR1 is LNHNV and CDR2 YYDKDF (reference sequence). CDR3 region: CATSPWTSGGFGEQFF. Here the CDR3 DNA reads TGTGCCACCAGCCCTTGGACTAGCGGGGGGTTTGGTGAGCAGTTCTTC.

This clone appeared a few times. The chain employs TRBV9 and TRBJ2-2; D ambiguous. Germline V lookup: CDR1 SGDLS, CDR2 YYNGEE. This CDR3 has 11 amino acids. The germline V and J ends were trimmed by 4 bases and 6 bases, with 4 bases remaining between them. CDR3 DNA: TGTGCCAGCAGCTCTCCCGGGGAGCTGTTTTTT. Translating gives CASSSPGELFF.

This clone turned up a few times. The chain couples TRBV7-9 to TRBJ2-3; a possible D gene is TRBD2 (7 bases). The length of the CDR3 is 16 residues. Germline values: CDR1 SEHNR, CDR2 FQNEAQ (reference sequence). Trimming removed 7 bases at V and 0 bases at J, with 17 bases between. CDR3 residues: CASKRGAHASTDTQYF. The CDR3 coding sequence is TGTGCCAGCAAACGGGGGGCCCATGCGAGCACAGATACGCAGTATTTT.

This clone has only a few counts. The gene calls are TRBV5-1 and TRBJ2-3; 11 nucleotides agree with TRBD2. V dropped 3 bases and J dropped 0; count of bases not matched to a gene: 9. CDR1 and CDR2 (germline): SGHRS, YFSETQ. There are 18 residues in the CDR3. In nucleotides, the CDR3 is TGCGCCAGCAGCTCCCGGCTAGCGGGGGGCATAAGCACAGATACGCAGTATTTT. The encoded protein is CASSSRLAGGISTDTQYF.

J is TRBJ2-7 and V is TRBV6-5; 9 bases line up with TRBD1. V trimming: 5 bases; J trimming: 6 bases; junction bases outside the gene matches: 5. The CDR3 contains 13 residues. Germline V gene lookup returns CDR1 MNHEY and CDR2 SVGAGI. CDR3 sequence: CASSEQGAGEQYF. The CDR3, as DNA: TGTGCCAGCAGTGAACAGGGGGCGGGCGAGCAGTACTTC.

This clone was counted between two and nine times. The chain combines TRBV5-1 with TRBJ1-1; D is perhaps TRBD1 (5 bases). V gave up 0 bases and J gave up 10 bases, with 10 bases separating them. Per germline, CDR1 SGHRS and CDR2 YFSETQ. This CDR3 is 12 amino acids long. The CDR3 nucleotides are TGCGCCAGCAGCTTGGAGGGCGGGGGAGCTTTCTTT. The encoded protein is CASSLEGGGAFF.

This clone was seen many times. CDR3 bases: TGTGCCAGCAGCCAAGAGCCCAGGAGGGATGGCTACACCTTC. This encodes CASSQEPRRDGYTF. The chain is built from TRBV14 and TRBJ1-2; D is ambiguous. Trimming shortened V by 0 bases and J by 6 bases, and 11 bases separated the two germline ends. The germline V gene has CDR1 SGHDN and CDR2 FVKESK. This CDR3 has 14 amino acids.

This chain links TRBV7-9 with TRBJ2-3, with 10 bases identical to TRBD2. Germline trimming cut 2 bases from V and 4 bases from J; bases unmatched to any gene: 3. The CDR3 has 15 amino acids. Germline lookup yields CDR1 SEHNR and CDR2 FQNEAQ (reference sequence). CDR3 sequence reads: CASSLNSGGSDTQYF. The CDR3 DNA is TGTGCCAGCAGCTTAAATAGCGGGGGGTCAGATACGCAGTATTTT.

This clone came up a few times. The CDR3 loop reads CASSPQGARTNEKLFF. The CDR3 coding sequence is TGTGCCAGCAGCCCACAGGGGGCCAGAACTAATGAAAAACTGTTTTTT. The chain uses TRBV5-8 and TRBJ1-4, with TRBD1 matching over 9 bases. The germline V gene encodes CDR1 SGHTS and CDR2 YDEGEE. V gave up 4 bases and J gave up 1 base; unmatched junction bases: 5. There are 16 residues in the CDR3.

The chain has TRBV18 and TRBJ1-6; D is uncertain. This CDR3 is 15 amino acids long. V was clipped by 3 bases and J by 5 bases, with 11 bases between them. From germline, CDR1 is KGHSH and CDR2 LQKENI. The CDR3 DNA sequence: TGTGCCAGCTCACCCTCCCGTAGCGATAATTCACCCCTCCACTTT. Its protein is CASSPSRSDNSPLHF.

This clone was picked up a small number of times. One junction end does not reproduce the germline sequence, and a read error may be involved. J is TRBJ1-2 and V is TRBV29-1; D possibly corresponds to TRBD1 (5 bases). The germline CDR1 and CDR2 sequences are SQVTM and ANQGSEA. The CDR3 contains 14 residues. The DNA of the CDR3 is TGCAGCGCTGAAGAGGCCCGGGGGGAAGGTGGCTACACCTTC. Its protein product is CSAEEARGEGGYTF. Combining the CDR3 with reference TRBV29-1 and TRBJ1-2 gives the whole variable domain SAVISQKPSRDICQRGTSLTIQCQVDSQVTMMFWYRQQPGQSLTLIATANQGSEATYESGFVIDKFPISRPNLTFSTLTVSNMSPEDSSIYLCSAEEARGEGGYTFGSGTRLTVV.

This clone turned up a few times. The chain is built from TRBV18 and TRBJ2-5; TRBD2 aligns across 8 bases. The CDR3 has 18 residues. The germline gives CDR1 KGHSH, CDR2 LQKENI. The J segment lost 11 bases and the V segment lost 3 bases, leaving 23 bases of the junction unmatched. The CDR3 sequence is CASSPSRGSGASEGEQYF. The DNA of the CDR3 is TGTGCCAGCTCACCCTCCCGGGGTAGCGGGGCCTCAGAGGGAGAGCAGTACTTC.

This chain joins TRBV5-4 and TRBJ2-5; TRBD2 matches at 8 bases. Germline V gene lookup returns CDR1 SGHNT and CDR2 YYREEE (reference sequence). Trimming removed 4 bases from V and 4 bases from J; junction bases left unmatched: 6. This CDR3 contains 14 residues. The CDR3 nucleotides read TGTGCCAGCAGCGTGACTAGCGAAGTAGAGACCCAGTACTTC. Translation: CASSVTSEVETQYF.

V usage is TRBV5-6 and J usage is TRBJ1-1, with D hard to call. The V end was cut by 1 base, the J end by 5 bases, with 3 bases between. This CDR3 has 11 residues. Per germline, CDR1 SGHDT and CDR2 YYEEEE. CDR3 residues: CASSLRTEAFF. The CDR3 DNA reads as TGTGCCAGCAGCTTGCGTACTGAAGCTTTCTTT.

This chain joins TRBV7-9 and TRBJ1-5; D may be TRBD1 (6 bases). Germline values: CDR1 SEHNR, CDR2 FQNEAQ (reference sequence). V was shortened by 2 bases and J by 0 bases, with 11 bases between the two germline ends. The CDR3 is 16 residues long. The CDR3, as DNA: TGTGCCAGCAGCTTAACCCAGGGGTCTAGCAATCAGCCCCAGCATTTT. Protein: CASSLTQGSSNQPQHF.

The V and J genes are TRBV7-9 and TRBJ2-4; D may be TRBD1 (6 bases). The V gene's germline CDR1 is SEHNR and CDR2 FQNEAQ (reference sequence). Trimming cost V 5 bases and J 1 base, with 21 bases left between them. The CDR3 loop spans 18 amino acids. The CDR3 nucleotides are TGTGCCAGCAGCCCACACCCAAACACAGGGATGGCCAAAAACATTCAGTACTTC. The encoded protein is CASSPHPNTGMAKNIQYF.